This T cell receptor beta chain was documented in a study of Graves' ophthalmopathy and Graves' hyperthyroidism (dated by TCRdb to 2017 to 2018). Describing the broader study: Hyperthyroidism was defined as stable when no progression to ophthalmopathy occurred within 18 months of follow-up. The study used signatures of the TCR beta repertoire to tell Graves' ophthalmopathy apart from Graves' hyperthyroidism and to predict which patients would progress to ophthalmopathy. In total, 135 blood samples were TCR-sequenced: approximately 42 ophthalmopathy, over 70 hyperthyroidism and about 17 hyperthyroidism-to-ophthalmopathy patients. To explore V-J signatures distinguishing ophthalmopathy from hyperthyroidism, a discovery set of more than 95 patients (more than 40 ophthalmopathy, roughly 55 stable hyperthyroidism) was enrolled. The independent validation cohort included approximately 19 hyperthyroidism patients plus 17 patients who later progressed from hyperthyroidism to ophthalmopathy. In about 6 hyperthyroidism patients, T-cell repertoires of thyroid tissue and blood were compared. Once sampling was done, hyperthyroidism patients were given methimazole at a starting dose of 30 mg daily, while ophthalmopathy patients were given high-dose intravenous methylprednisolone.

TCR beta CDR3 regions were amplified from RNA transcripts for repertoire sequencing. HTBI primers and the Qiagen OneStep RT-PCR kit were used in a first-round RT-PCR, which was followed by a second-round multiplex PCR, size selection and purification. Sequencing of the libraries was carried out on an Illumina HiSeq2000 in paired-end mode with 100 bp reads. The original methods were these. SOAPnuke was used to process the reads, throwing out any read that had adapters, had uncalled bases, had a mean Phred below 15, or lacked an exact constant-primer or identifier match. High-quality paired reads were merged with COPE v1.2.5. Unique nucleotide sequences were defined as clonotypes and aligned to IMGT TRB V, D and J references using MiTCR v1.1. Analysis was restricted to V-J combinations with a frequency above 0.0001, which covered about 99% of repertoires. For each V-J combination, a TCR clonal expansion and chaos score was defined as the ratio of F50 clonal expansion to chaos observed in the TCRdist matrix. Features were reduced by Welch's t-statistics and random forest to around 13 V-J combinations, which fed a naive Bayes classifier. The Morisita-Horn index was used to measure how similar the thyroid and blood repertoires were. TCRdb ran its own pipeline on the public reads, namely fastp trimming at Q25 and MiXCR clone calling, and kept in-frame beta chains. Each entry is one CDR3 protein sequence, shown with its most common DNA and genes. The V and J calls were determined by TCRdb, not by the authors. Counted in this sample were approximately 1.2 million distinct CDR3 sequences; 36% of them appeared once. The ten largest clonotypes hold approximately 10% of the sample.

Hyperthyroidism patients were newly diagnosed, with disease duration under 2 months, and aged 18 to 65 years. Patients were excluded if they had other autoimmune diseases, uncontrolled infections, pregnancy or lactation. Clinical symptoms, serum thyroxine, TRAb, thyroid ultrasound and orbital computed tomography were used for diagnosis. Total RNA was extracted with Trizol reagent and quality-checked on an Agilent 2100 Bioanalyzer. Overall study outcomes, separate from this receptor: In validation, the model predicted ophthalmopathy progression with about 71% sensitivity and around 72% specificity; roughly 11 predicted patients were CT-confirmed with GO in a median of approximately 6.2 months. No statistical method was used to set the sample size in advance, and the investigators knew which group each participant was assigned to. Ophthalmopathy was separated from stable hyperthyroidism by the 13-signature model with just under 90% sensitivity and approximately 84% specificity in cross-validation and with 80%/75% in the test set. Among expanded thyroid clonotypes with frequency above 0.001, most also showed up in blood, which suggests that blood repertoires may reflect the thyroid immune response.

A remark on this clonotype: Its antigen has not been determined. Qualities for individual bases were not recorded, and no much larger clone is one base off.

The germline V gene provides CDR1 SNHLY and CDR2 FYNNEI. The CDR3, from cysteine to phenylalanine, totals 16 residues. The sequence is cut down to CDR3 DNA, 48 bases in frame from base 1. V was cut back by 1 base and J by 7 bases, leaving a gap of 17 bases between them. The receptor was isolated from an adult man with Graves' hyperthyroidism. This chain joins TRBV2 to TRBJ1-5; the D region possibly corresponds to TRBD1 (6 bases align). The material sequenced was peripheral blood or thyroid tissue (not recorded which). The CDR3 region has the sequence CASSEVPGATGQPQHF. The DNA sequence is given as TGTGCCAGCAGTGAAGTCCCGGGGGCTACGGGGCAGCCCCAGCATTTT.